Sequencing of this TCR beta chain was carried out in a study of control samples from healthy donors and cancer patients. TCRdb keeps only in-frame clones here, not all; method: immunoSEQ multiplex PCR. Among approximately 90,000 clones listed, about 87% were seen once. Germline loops: CDR1 LNHDA, CDR2 SQIVND (reference sequence). V gave up 11 bases and J gave up 0 bases; unmatched junction bases: 11. This CDR3 has 15 amino acids. Input material: blood. This sequence originates from a woman in her sixties or seventies in good health. The chain is built from TRBV19 and TRBJ1-1; 8 nucleotides align to TRBD1. The DNA for the CDR3 is TGTGCCTCAAAAACACGGACAGGGTTGAACACTGAAGCTTTCTTT. It is translated as CASKTRTGLNTEAFF.